This entry lists 13 T cell receptor beta chains sequenced from one sample in a study of shared T cell receptors in the human thymus. Some clones are missing from TCRdb's copy, which holds only in-frame ones; the method was immunoSEQ multiplex PCR. This sample has more than 550,000 clones; 80% to 90% occur once, and the top ten carry 0.0095% to 0.013%. This sample was shared with a second study, whose subject was human thymus T cells.

Input material: thymocytes. The receptors come from a girl less than two years old with a congenital heart defect.

This chain links TRBV5-1 with TRBJ2-6; 11 nucleotides align to TRBD1. This CDR3 has 18 amino acids. Trimming took 5 bases from V and 2 from J; bases not matched to a gene: 9. CDR1 SGHRS and CDR2 YFSETQ come from the germline V gene. CDR3 in amino acids: CASSGEGQGAPGANVLTF. The CDR3 DNA follows: TGCGCCAGCAGTGGGGAAGGACAGGGGGCCCCTGGGGCCAACGTCCTGACTTTC.

This clone turned up a few times. The chain couples TRBV5-6 to TRBJ1-6; D gene unclear. V dropped 3 bases and J dropped 5 bases, with 3 bases sitting between them. The CDR3 consists of 12 residues. Germline CDR1 is SGHDT and CDR2 is YYEEEE. CDR3 sequence: CASSSDNSPLHF. The DNA for the CDR3 is TGTGCCAGCAGCTCGGATAATTCACCCCTCCACTTT.

The chain joins TRBV5-1 to TRBJ1-5; 8 bases are shared with TRBD1. Germline loops: CDR1 SGHRS, CDR2 YFSETQ. With 0 bases clipped from V and 2 bases from J, the junction kept 4 bases outside the gene matches. CDR3 length equals 16 residues. CDR3: CASSLDGQGGNQPQHF. CDR3 sequence (DNA): TGCGCCAGCAGCTTGGACGGACAGGGAGGCAATCAGCCCCAGCATTTT.

Only one count was recorded for this clone. The chain combines TRBV6-5 with TRBJ2-7; TRBD1 agrees at 8 bases. V gave up 5 bases and J gave up 4 bases; unmatched junction bases: 10. Germline CDR1 and CDR2: MNHEY and SVGAGI. The CDR3 is made up of 15 amino acids. The CDR3: CASSANRGKVYEQYF. CDR3 nucleotides: TGTGCCAGCAGTGCAAACAGGGGGAAGGTTTACGAGCAGTACTTC.

The chain employs TRBV4-3 and TRBJ1-2; D remains unclear. The V end was cut by 1 base, the J end by 3 bases, with 12 bases between. The CDR3 totals 15 residues. Germline CDR1 reads LGHNA; CDR2 reads YSLEER. The CDR3 region has the DNA TGCGCCAGCAGCCAAGCGAGGGATTCGGACTATGGCTACACCTTC. This sequence encodes CASSQARDSDYGYTF.

The V and J genes are TRBV7-9 and TRBJ2-7; a weak D match, TRBD1 (5 bases). The CDR3 sequence is 14 residues long. V shed 5 bases and J shed 1 base, with 12 bases lying between them. Germline V gene data show CDR1 as SEHNR and CDR2 as FQNEAQ (reference sequence). The DNA for the CDR3 is TGTGCCAGCAGCCCGCATAGGGGATCCTACGAGCAGTACTTC. This codes for CASSPHRGSYEQYF.

This chain connects TRBV4-1 to TRBJ2-6; TRBD2 matches at 11 bases. CDR1 and CDR2 from the germline V gene are MGHRA and YSYEKL. The J segment lost 0 bases and the V segment lost 3 bases, leaving 10 bases of the junction unmatched. This CDR3 is 20 amino acids long. The CDR3 nucleotides are TGCGCCAGCAGCCACGACTCGACTAGCGGGGAATACTCTGGGGCCAACGTCCTGACTTTC. It codes for CASSHDSTSGEYSGANVLTF.

This clone was detected only a few times. The chain has TRBV5-6 and TRBJ2-3; 9 nucleotides match TRBD2. The CDR3 is 17 residues long. V trimming: 1 base; J trimming: 6 bases; junction bases outside the gene matches: 12. CDR1 is SGHDT and CDR2 is YYEEEE in the germline V gene. Here the CDR3 reads CASSLRDGGGAADTQYF. In nucleotides, the CDR3 is TGTGCCAGCAGCTTGAGGGATGGCGGGGGGGCCGCGGATACGCAGTATTTT.

The chain links TRBV5-1 to TRBJ1-2; unclear D gene. This CDR3 is built from 17 residues. Germline-derived CDR1 and CDR2 are SGHRS and YFSETQ. Trimming pared 1 base from V and 0 bases from J, leaving 16 bases between. CDR3 residues: CASSLKPSAVANYGYTF. CDR3 DNA: TGCGCCAGCAGCTTGAAACCGTCGGCGGTAGCTAACTATGGCTACACCTTC.

CDR3: CASSLEDRDGNGYTF. CDR3 DNA: TGTGCCAGCAGTTTGGAGGACAGGGATGGCAATGGCTACACCTTC. V gene TRBV28 combines with J gene TRBJ1-2, with TRBD1 matching 8 bases. The length of the CDR3 is 15 residues. The trim removed 3 bases at V and 6 bases at J, leaving 9 bases unmatched. Germline V gives CDR1 MDHEN, CDR2 SYDVKM.

This chain joins TRBV2 and TRBJ1-2, with 7 nucleotides matching TRBD1. Trimming took 11 bases from V and 4 from J; bases not matched to a gene: 16. This CDR3 contains 15 residues. Germline V CDR1 and CDR2: SNHLY, FYNNEI. The CDR3 region has the DNA TGTGCCGGTGGGGGACAGCTTACTTTCACCTATGGCTACACCTTC. Protein sequence: CAGGGQLTFTYGYTF.

This clone has a handful of counts. The chain couples TRBV10-2 to TRBJ1-2; a weak D match, TRBD1 (6 bases). The V gene lost 3 bases and the J gene lost 2 bases, with 16 bases spanning the gap. CDR3 length: 16 residues. CDR1 is WSHSY and CDR2 is SAAADI in the germline V gene. The CDR3 protein is CASSESGGAQNYGYTF. The CDR3 DNA follows: TGCGCCAGCAGTGAATCTGGGGGGGCGCAGAACTATGGCTACACCTTC.

The chain employs TRBV2 and TRBJ2-7; D may be TRBD1 (6 bases). The germline CDR1 and CDR2 sequences are SNHLY and FYNNEI. Deletions cut 5 bases from V and 5 bases from J, with 10 bases between. The CDR3 sequence is 12 residues long. The CDR3 protein is CASSQQGHEQYF. CDR3 sequence (DNA): TGTGCCAGCAGTCAACAGGGCCACGAGCAGTACTTC.